This entry features one T cell receptor (beta chain) sequence. One end of the junction fails to match germline, which may point to a read error. For the second PCR, which ran for about 7 to 11 cycles, a sample-barcoded 5' primer and a J-beta primer mix were used. A minimum of 2.5 million CDR3-containing paired-end reads was obtained for each sample. TCRdb processed the 5' RACE reads anew with MiXCR; each CDR3 protein has one entry. The sample consists of fewer than 1.5 million distinct CDR3 sequences, 35% to 45% of them appearing once. The data belong to a study of blood T cells in healthy people across ages. CDR3 size: 14 residues. Germline V lookup: CDR1 SGHTA, CDR2 FQGNSA.

The rearrangement links TRBV7-2 to TRBJ1-1; D ambiguous. Sequencing input: blood. The receptor was isolated from a woman under 30 in good health. CDR3 in amino acids: CASSTWTENTETFF. CDR3 nucleotides: TGTGCCAGCAGCACCTGGACGGAGAACACTGAAACTTTCTTT.